These 6 T cell receptor beta chains originate from one sample sequenced in a study of cytomegalovirus exposure and HLA in healthy donors. Sequencing was performed with immunoSEQ multiplex PCR; in TCRdb, only in-frame clones are kept and a portion is missing. The table includes roughly 190,000 clones, around 86% detected once. The sequencing input was PBMCs. Receptor source: a man between 25 and 39 years old in good health and CMV-seropositive.

Points on this clone: Other DNA sequences of this sample code for an identical CDR3. The chain has TRBV2 and TRBJ2-7, with D unresolved. Trimming removed 4 bases from V and 2 bases from J, with 3 bases in between. This CDR3 has 11 residues. CDR1 and CDR2 (germline): SNHLY, FYNNEI. Here the CDR3 DNA reads TGTGCCAGCAGTGTAACCTACGAGCAGTACTTC. This codes for CASSVTYEQYF.

This clone was detected only once. This sequence joins TRBV7-2 and TRBJ2-7, with a tentative D call TRBD2 (5 bases). Germline V gene data show CDR1 as SGHTA and CDR2 as FQGNSA. The V end lost 1 base, the J end lost 3 bases, and 10 bases lay between the germline ends. This CDR3 has 14 residues. The CDR3 loop is CASSLGRGSYEQYF. The CDR3 region has the DNA TGTGCCAGCAGCTTAGGACGGGGTAGCTACGAGCAGTACTTC.

The chain joins TRBV2 to TRBJ1-4, with TRBD1 matching over 8 bases. This CDR3 is built from 12 residues. Germline CDR1 SNHLY, CDR2 FYNNEI. V lost 6 bases, J lost 11 bases, and 5 bases stayed unmatched. The CDR3 region has the DNA TGTGCCAGCAGCGTAGACAGGGGCAAACTGTTTTTT. Its protein product is CASSVDRGKLFF.

The gene calls are TRBV6-1 and TRBJ2-7; 7 positions match TRBD2. Germline CDR1 reads MNHNS; CDR2 reads SASEGT. V lost 3 bases, J lost 4 bases, and 3 bases stayed unmatched. CDR3 length equals 13 residues. The CDR3 is CASSDGGGYEQYF. CDR3 DNA sequence: TGTGCCAGCAGTGATGGGGGAGGGTACGAGCAGTACTTC.

This chain joins TRBV2 and TRBJ2-1, with D perhaps given as TRBD1 or TRBD2 (5 bases each). V was pared by 7 bases and J by 13 bases, with 11 bases between. This CDR3 spans 10 amino acids. The germline gives CDR1 SNHLY, CDR2 FYNNEI. The CDR3 region is CASKGRAQFF. For the CDR3, the DNA is TGTGCCAGCAAGGGGCGGGCCCAGTTCTTC.

The chain links TRBV6-1 to TRBJ2-7; D possibly matches TRBD1 or TRBD2 (5 bases each). Germline lookup yields CDR1 MNHNS and CDR2 SASEGT. The CDR3 loop spans 15 amino acids. V was shortened by 4 bases and J by 7 bases, with 20 bases between the two germline ends. Here the CDR3 DNA reads TGTGCCAGCAGTGCCACGTCGAGGGGATTAGGGGAGCAGTACTTC. This sequence encodes CASSATSRGLGEQYF.